The rows below give T cell receptor beta chains drawn from one sample of a study of technical replicates of blood from a few donors. Here immunoSEQ multiplex PCR was the method, and the copy in TCRdb shows in-frame clones only, minus some. The sample carries 65,000 to 80,000 clones, 98% recorded once. The sample taken for sequencing was T cells isolated from PBMCs. The receptors come from a human donor in good health. The CDR3 runs from the conserved cysteine through the conserved F or W. The D gene is left open where the match is weak. Expanded clones get a size class; other rows say once, few or many, or leave the size out.

d_call	clone_size	v_call	j_call	cdr3_nt	cdr3_aa
.	.	TRBV28	TRBJ2-6	TGTGCCAGCAGTTTCGGATCAGCGTACTCTGGGGCCAACGTCCTGACTTTC	CASSFGSAYSGANVLTF
TRBD2	.	TRBV5-1	TRBJ2-7	TGCGCCAGCAGCGGGAGGGGACTAGCGGGTGACGAGCAGTACTTC	CASSGRGLAGDEQYF
TRBD1	.	TRBV27	TRBJ1-5	TGTGCCAGCAGTTTACGACAGGGGGCCCAGCCCCAGCATTTT	CASSLRQGAQPQHF
TRBD1	.	TRBV18	TRBJ2-7	TGTGCCAGCTCACCACCCTCCGGACAGGGGAACGAGCAGTACTTC	CASSPPSGQGNEQYF
.	.	TRBV18	TRBJ2-3	TGTGCCAGCTCACCAAGGCAGGGGACAGATACGCAGTATTTT	CASSPRQGTDTQYF
.	.	TRBV29-1	TRBJ2-7	TGCAGCGCCGGGGGTGGGACCGCCGGTGACGAGCAGTACTTC	CSAGGGTAGDEQYF
TRBD2	.	TRBV29-1	TRBJ2-2	TGCAGCGTTCTTTATTTGGGACTAGCGGGAGAGGGTACCGGGGAGCTGTTTTTT	CSVLYLGLAGEGTGELFF
TRBD2	.	TRBV4-1	TRBJ2-1	TGCGCCAGCAGCCAAGATCTAACTAGCGGGTACAATGAGCAGTTCTTC	CASSQDLTSGYNEQFF
TRBD2	.	TRBV10-1	TRBJ2-3	TGCGCCAGATCGGGGGGGTCCACAGATACGCAGTATTTT	CARSGGSTDTQYF
TRBD1	once	TRBV19	TRBJ1-5	TGTGCAACGGACAGGTCTGTGGGGCAGCCCCAGCATTTT	CATDRSVGQPQHF
TRBD2	.	TRBV11-3	TRBJ2-7	TGTGCCAGCAGCTCCTGGACTAGCGGGATTACCTACGAGCAGTACTTC	CASSSWTSGITYEQYF
.	.	TRBV7-3	TRBJ2-2	TGTGCCAGCAGCTTAATTAGCGGCGCCACCGGGGAGCTGTTTTTT	CASSLISGATGELFF
TRBD2	.	TRBV28	TRBJ2-3	TGTGCCAGCAGCTACCGGACTAGCGGGAGACATACGCAGTATTTT	CASSYRTSGRHTQYF
.	.	TRBV6-1	TRBJ2-7	TGTGCCAGCAGGGGGTCGGGAGTAGGCGAGCAGTACTTC	CASRGSGVGEQYF
.	.	TRBV15	TRBJ2-1	TGTGCCACCGGGGAGCATGAGCAGTTCTTC	CATGEHEQFF
.	once	TRBV30	TRBJ2-1	TGTGCCTGGAGTGTCGGCTCCTACAATGAGCAGTTCTTC	CAWSVGSYNEQFF
TRBD1	.	TRBV18	TRBJ1-2	TGTGCCAGCTCACCGACAGGGGGCTATGGCTACACCTTC	CASSPTGGYGYTF
TRBD2	.	TRBV27	TRBJ2-5	TGTGCCAGCAGTTTAGCGGGAGGGCCGAAAGAGACCCAGTACTTC	CASSLAGGPKETQYF
TRBD2	.	TRBV27	TRBJ2-7	TGTGCCAGCAGTTTATTTAGCGGGATGTTAGGCGAGCAGTACTTC	CASSLFSGMLGEQYF
.	.	TRBV6-4	TRBJ2-1	TGTGCCAGCAGTGACTCAGGACTGAATGAGCAGTTCTTC	CASSDSGLNEQFF
.	.	TRBV30	TRBJ1-2	TGTGCCTGGAGTGACCCGGGGGGCTACACCTTC	CAWSDPGGYTF
TRBD1	.	TRBV27	TRBJ1-1	TGTGCCACAAGGACAGGGGAAAATATGAACACTGAAGCTTTCTTT	CATRTGENMNTEAFF
.	.	TRBV15	TRBJ2-5	TGTGCCACCAGCCTCAGGGCAGGGGAGACCCAGTACTTC	CATSLRAGETQYF
TRBD1	.	TRBV7-2	TRBJ2-5	TGTGCCAGCAGCCAGGGACAGTTAGTCGAGGTCCAGTACTTC	CASSQGQLVEVQYF
.	.	TRBV30	TRBJ1-5	TGTGCCTGGAGTTTTCGACAGGCGGAGCAGCCCCAGCATTTT	CAWSFRQAEQPQHF
TRBD1	.	TRBV27	TRBJ1-2	TGTGCCAGCACAGGGACAGGGGCCTATGGCTACACCTTC	CASTGTGAYGYTF
TRBD1	.	TRBV5-1	TRBJ1-1	TGCGCCAGCAGCTGGGACAGGGAGAACACTGAAGCTTTCTTT	CASSWDRENTEAFF
.	once	TRBV6-5	TRBJ2-7	TGTGCCACCTCCAGGGTAGACGAGCAGTACTTC	CATSRVDEQYF
.	.	TRBV19	TRBJ2-3	TGTGCCAGTAGTAGGTTGATTACTAGCACAGATACGCAGTATTTT	CASSRLITSTDTQYF
TRBD2	.	TRBV27	TRBJ2-1	TGTGCCAGCGGGAGGGACAATGAGCAGTTCTTC	CASGRDNEQFF
TRBD1	.	TRBV5-4	TRBJ2-7	TGTGCCAGCAGCCCACAGGGGAACGACGAGCAGTACTTC	CASSPQGNDEQYF
.	.	TRBV7-2	TRBJ1-5	TGTGCCAGCAGCCCAGGGAATCAGCCCCAGCATTTT	CASSPGNQPQHF
TRBD2	once	TRBV30	TRBJ2-7	TGTGCCTGGTCATTAGCGGGAGCTCCCTCCTACGAGCAGTACTTC	CAWSLAGAPSYEQYF
.	.	TRBV9	TRBJ2-3	TGTGCCAGCAGCCCTAAAACTGGCACAGATACGCAGTATTTT	CASSPKTGTDTQYF
.	.	TRBV28	TRBJ2-1	TGTGCCAGCAGGCCCTTATCAGGGGCGAATGAGCAGTTCTTC	CASRPLSGANEQFF
.	.	TRBV7-8	TRBJ1-1	TGTGCCAGCAGCCCGCGGGGCGAGAACACTGAAGCTTTCTTT	CASSPRGENTEAFF
.	.	TRBV6-5	TRBJ1-1	TGTGCCAGCAGTTACGCGGGGGCTTCGATCACTGAAGCTTTCTTT	CASSYAGASITEAFF
TRBD2	.	TRBV19	TRBJ2-2	TGTGCCAGTAGTAGCGGCGACTGGACTAGGATTGCGAACACCGGGGAGCTGTTTTTT	CASSSGDWTRIANTGELFF
.	.	TRBV5-4	TRBJ1-1	TGTGCCAGCAGCTTGGTCGGGGGTCAGTTGGGGGTTCCCTTT	CASSLVGGQLGVPF
.	.	TRBV5-1	TRBJ1-2	TGCGCCAGCAGGGAGCCGATCAACTATGGCTACACCTTC	CASREPINYGYTF
.	.	TRBV2	TRBJ2-2	TGTGCCAGCAGTGAGGGTCCAGGGTGGACCACCGGGGAGCTGTTTTTT	CASSEGPGWTTGELFF
TRBD2	.	TRBV2	TRBJ2-6	TGTGCCAGCAGCCGGGAGGGGAGTGGGGCCAACGTCCTGACTTTC	CASSREGSGANVLTF
TRBD1	.	TRBV5-4	TRBJ2-1	TGTGCCAGCAGTAGGGACAGGGGGCTTTACAATGAGCAGTTCTTC	CASSRDRGLYNEQFF
.	.	TRBV9	TRBJ2-7	TGTGCCAGCGGCCCGAGCGACTCCTACGAGCAGTACTTC	CASGPSDSYEQYF
TRBD1	.	TRBV9	TRBJ1-2	TGTGCCAGCAGCGCCTCTGACAGGGGAGACTATGGCTACACCTTC	CASSASDRGDYGYTF
.	.	TRBV30	TRBJ1-1	TGTGCCGCCCAGTTTGTCACTGAAGCTTTCTTT	CAAQFVTEAFF
TRBD1	once	TRBV6-5	TRBJ1-4	TGTGCCAGCAGGGGACAGGGTTGGGAAAAACTGTTTTTT	CASRGQGWEKLFF
.	.	TRBV15	TRBJ1-2	TGTGCCACCAGCAGAGATTTAGGGACTTATGGCTACACCTTC	CATSRDLGTYGYTF
.	.	TRBV19	TRBJ2-7	TGTGCCAGTAGAGGGGGTGTTTTCTACGAGCAGTACTTC	CASRGGVFYEQYF
.	.	TRBV2	TRBJ1-1	TGTGCCACCAGGACAATGGAGAACACTGAAGCTTTCTTT	CATRTMENTEAFF
.	.	TRBV9	TRBJ2-1	TGTGCCAGCAGCGCAGGACTGGGGAGCTCCTACAATGAGCAGTTCTTC	CASSAGLGSSYNEQFF